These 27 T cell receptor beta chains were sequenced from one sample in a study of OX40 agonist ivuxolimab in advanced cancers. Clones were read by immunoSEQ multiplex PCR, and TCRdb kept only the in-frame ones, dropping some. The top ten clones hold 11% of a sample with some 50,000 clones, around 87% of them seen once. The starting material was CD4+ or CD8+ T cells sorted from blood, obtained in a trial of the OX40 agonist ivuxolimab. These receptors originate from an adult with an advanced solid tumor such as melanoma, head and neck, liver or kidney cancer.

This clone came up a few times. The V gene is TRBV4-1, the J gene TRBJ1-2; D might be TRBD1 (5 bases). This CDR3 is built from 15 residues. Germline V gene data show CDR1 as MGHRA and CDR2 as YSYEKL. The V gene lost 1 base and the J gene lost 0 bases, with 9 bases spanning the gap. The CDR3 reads CASSQVRGANYGYTF. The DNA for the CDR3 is TGCGCCAGCAGCCAAGTGCGAGGGGCTAACTATGGCTACACCTTC.

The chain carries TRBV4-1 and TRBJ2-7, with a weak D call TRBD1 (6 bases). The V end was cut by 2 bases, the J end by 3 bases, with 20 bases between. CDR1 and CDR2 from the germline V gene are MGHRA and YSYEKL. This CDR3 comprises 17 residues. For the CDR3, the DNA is TGCGCCAGCAGCCAAAGGGTTGGGGCAGGGGAGCGCTACGAGCAGTACTTC. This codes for CASSQRVGAGERYEQYF.

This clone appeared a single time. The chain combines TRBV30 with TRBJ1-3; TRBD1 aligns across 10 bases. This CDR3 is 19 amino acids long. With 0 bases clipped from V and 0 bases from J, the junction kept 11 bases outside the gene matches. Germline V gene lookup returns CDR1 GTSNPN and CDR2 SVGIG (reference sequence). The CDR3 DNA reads TGTGCCTGGAGTGTTGGATTATGGGACAGGGGCCCCTCTGGAAACACCATATATTTT. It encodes CAWSVGLWDRGPSGNTIYF.

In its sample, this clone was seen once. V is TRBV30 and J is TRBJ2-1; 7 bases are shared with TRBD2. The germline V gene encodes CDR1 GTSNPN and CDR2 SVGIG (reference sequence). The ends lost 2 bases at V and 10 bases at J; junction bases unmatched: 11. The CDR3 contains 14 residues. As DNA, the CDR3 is TGTGCCTGGAGTCTCTCTGGGACTAAGGAAGAGCAGTTCTTC. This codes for CAWSLSGTKEEQFF.

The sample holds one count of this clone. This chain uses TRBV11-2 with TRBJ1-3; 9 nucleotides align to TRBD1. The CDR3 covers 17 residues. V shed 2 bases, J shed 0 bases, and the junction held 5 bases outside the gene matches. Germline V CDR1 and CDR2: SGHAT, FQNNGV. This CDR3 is CASSLKGQGISGNTIYF. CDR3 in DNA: TGTGCCAGCAGCTTAAAGGGACAGGGCATCTCTGGAAACACCATATATTTT.

The CDR3 here is CATSPREGVHYEQYF. Here the CDR3 DNA reads TGTGCCACCTCCCCACGGGAGGGGGTCCACTACGAGCAGTACTTC. The genes are TRBV6-1 and TRBJ2-7; 8 bases are a match to TRBD2. The germline gives CDR1 MNHNS, CDR2 SASEGT. Germline trimming cut 10 bases from V and 3 bases from J; bases unmatched to any gene: 14. The CDR3 consists of 15 residues.

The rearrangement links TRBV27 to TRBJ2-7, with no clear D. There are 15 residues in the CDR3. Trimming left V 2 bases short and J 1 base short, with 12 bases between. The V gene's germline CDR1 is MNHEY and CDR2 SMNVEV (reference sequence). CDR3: CASSLLPRSSYEQYF. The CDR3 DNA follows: TGTGCCAGCAGTTTACTCCCCCGCAGTTCCTACGAGCAGTACTTC.

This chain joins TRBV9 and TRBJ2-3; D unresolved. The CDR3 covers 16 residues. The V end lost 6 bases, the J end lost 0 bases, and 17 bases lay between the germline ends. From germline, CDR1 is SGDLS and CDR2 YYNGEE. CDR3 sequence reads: CASIDLTIPSTDTQYF. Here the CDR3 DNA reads TGTGCCAGCATCGACCTGACGATTCCTAGCACAGATACGCAGTATTTT.

The CDR3 sequence: CASSLALGGTEAFF. The CDR3 bases are TGCGCCAGCAGCTTGGCCTTGGGGGGCACTGAAGCTTTCTTT. This chain links TRBV5-1 with TRBJ1-1; maybe TRBD1 (5 bases). Trimming pared 0 bases from V and 4 bases from J, leaving 10 bases between. CDR3 length: 14 amino acids. Germline assignment: CDR1 SGHRS and CDR2 YFSETQ. Variable domain in full (rest from reference TRBV5-1 and TRBJ1-1): KAGVTQTPRYLIKTRGQQVTLSCSPISGHRSVSWYQQTPGQGLQFLFEYFSETQRNKGNFPGRFSGRQFSNSRSEMNVSTLELGDSALYLCASSLALGGTEAFFGQGTRLTVV.

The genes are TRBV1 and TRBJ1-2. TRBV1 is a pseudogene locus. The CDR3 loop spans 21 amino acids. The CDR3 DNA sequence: TGCACCAGCAGCACAACCGGTCCTGCCAAGGTGTCTTATGTCTCCCATTATGGCTACACCTTC. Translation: CTSSTTGPAKVSYVSHYGYTF.

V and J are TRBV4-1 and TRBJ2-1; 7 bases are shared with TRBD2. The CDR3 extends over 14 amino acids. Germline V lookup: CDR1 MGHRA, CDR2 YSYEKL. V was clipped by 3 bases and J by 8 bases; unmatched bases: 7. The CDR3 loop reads CASSQGGGEDEQFF. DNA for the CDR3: TGCGCCAGCAGCCAGGGGGGGGGAGAGGATGAGCAGTTCTTC.

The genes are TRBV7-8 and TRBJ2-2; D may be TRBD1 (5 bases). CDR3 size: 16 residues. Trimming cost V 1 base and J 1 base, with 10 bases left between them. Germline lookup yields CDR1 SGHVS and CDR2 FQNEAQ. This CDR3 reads CASSLGGQMNTGELFF. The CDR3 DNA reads TGTGCCAGCAGCTTAGGGGGCCAGATGAACACCGGGGAGCTGTTTTTT.

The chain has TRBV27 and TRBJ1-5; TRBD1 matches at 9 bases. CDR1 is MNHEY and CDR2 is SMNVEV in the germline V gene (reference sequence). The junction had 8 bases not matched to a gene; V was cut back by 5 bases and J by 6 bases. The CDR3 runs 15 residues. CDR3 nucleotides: TGTGCCAGCAGTGCGGGACAGGGAATACGTCAGCCCCAGCATTTT. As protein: CASSAGQGIRQPQHF.

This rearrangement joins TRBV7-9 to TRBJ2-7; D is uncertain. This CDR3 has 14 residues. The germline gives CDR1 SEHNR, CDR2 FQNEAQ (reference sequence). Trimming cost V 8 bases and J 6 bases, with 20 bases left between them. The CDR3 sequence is CASRSAAVGVEQYF. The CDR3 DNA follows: TGTGCCAGCCGATCGGCGGCAGTAGGCGTCGAGCAGTACTTC.

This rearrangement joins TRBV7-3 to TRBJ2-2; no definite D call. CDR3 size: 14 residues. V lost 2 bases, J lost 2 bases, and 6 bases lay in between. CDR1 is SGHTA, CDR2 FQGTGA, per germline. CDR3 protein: CASSLWANTGELFF. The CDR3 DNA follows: TGTGCCAGCAGCTTATGGGCCAACACCGGGGAGCTGTTTTTT. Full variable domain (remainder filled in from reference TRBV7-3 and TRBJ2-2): GAGVSQTPSNKVTEKGKYVELRCDPISGHTALYWYRQSLGQGPEFLIYFQGTGAADDSGLPNDRFFAVRPEGSVSTLKIQRTERGDSAVYLCASSLWANTGELFFGEGSRLTVL.

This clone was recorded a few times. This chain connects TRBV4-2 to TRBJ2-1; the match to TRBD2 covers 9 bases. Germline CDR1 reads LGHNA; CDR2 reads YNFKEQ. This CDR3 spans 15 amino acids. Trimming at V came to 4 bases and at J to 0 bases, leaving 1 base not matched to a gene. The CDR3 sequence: CASSLSGSSYNEQFF. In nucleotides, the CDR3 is TGTGCCAGCAGCCTTAGCGGGAGCTCCTACAATGAGCAGTTCTTC.

The CDR3 protein is CASSLGGMNTEAFF. The CDR3 DNA follows: TGTGCCAGCAGCTTAGGGGGGATGAACACTGAAGCTTTCTTT. The chain combines TRBV7-2 with TRBJ1-1; TRBD1 is a possible D gene (5 bases). V gave up 1 base and J gave up 0 bases, with 6 bases separating them. The CDR3 sequence is 14 residues long. Germline CDR1 and CDR2: SGHTA and FQGNSA.

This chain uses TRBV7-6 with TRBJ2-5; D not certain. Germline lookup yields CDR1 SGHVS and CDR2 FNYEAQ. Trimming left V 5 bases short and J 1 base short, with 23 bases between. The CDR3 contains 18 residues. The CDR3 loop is CASSPRTNLYSGQETQYF. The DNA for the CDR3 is TGTGCCAGCAGCCCTAGGACGAATCTCTATTCCGGCCAAGAGACCCAGTACTTC.

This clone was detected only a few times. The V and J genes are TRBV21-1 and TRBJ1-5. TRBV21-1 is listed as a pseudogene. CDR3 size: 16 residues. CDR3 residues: CASIKKHRRSNQPQHF. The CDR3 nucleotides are TGTGCCAGCATTAAGAAACATAGGCGTAGCAATCAGCCCCAGCATTTT.

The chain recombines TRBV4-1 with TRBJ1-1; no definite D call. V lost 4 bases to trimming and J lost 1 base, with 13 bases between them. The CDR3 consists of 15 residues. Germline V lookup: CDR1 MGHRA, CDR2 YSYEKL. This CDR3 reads CASSRDELQNTEAFF. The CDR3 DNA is TGCGCCAGCAGCCGTGACGAGTTACAGAACACTGAAGCTTTCTTT.

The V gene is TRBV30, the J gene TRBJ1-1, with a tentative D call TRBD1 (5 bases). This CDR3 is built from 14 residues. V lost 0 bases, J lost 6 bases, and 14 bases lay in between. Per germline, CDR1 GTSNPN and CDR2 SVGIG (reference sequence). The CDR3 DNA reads TGTGCCTGGAGTGTACGGGGAACAGGACCTGAAGCTTTCTTT. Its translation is CAWSVRGTGPEAFF.

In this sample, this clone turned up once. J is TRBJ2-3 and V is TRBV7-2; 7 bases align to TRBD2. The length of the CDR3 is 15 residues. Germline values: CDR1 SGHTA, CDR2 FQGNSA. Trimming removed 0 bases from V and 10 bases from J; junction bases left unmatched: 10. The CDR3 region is CASSLAGLAGGAQYF. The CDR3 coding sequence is TGTGCCAGCAGCTTAGCGGGACTCGCTGGGGGGGCGCAGTATTTT. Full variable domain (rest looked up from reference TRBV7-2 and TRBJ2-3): GAGVSQSPSNKVTEKGKDVELRCDPISGHTALYWYRQSLGQGLEFLIYFQGNSAPDKSGLPSDRFSAERTGGSVSTLTIQRTQQEDSAVYLCASSLAGLAGGAQYFGPGTRLTVL.

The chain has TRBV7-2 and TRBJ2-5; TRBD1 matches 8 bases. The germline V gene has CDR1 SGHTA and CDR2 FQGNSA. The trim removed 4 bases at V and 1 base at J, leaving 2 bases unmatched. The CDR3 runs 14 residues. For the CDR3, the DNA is TGTGCCAGCAGCTCACAGGGGGTCCAAGAGACCCAGTACTTC. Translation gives CASSSQGVQETQYF.

This CDR3 reads CASSPRGLNTEAFF. The DNA for the CDR3 is TGCGCCAGCAGCCCGCGGGGGTTGAACACTGAAGCTTTCTTT. V usage is TRBV5-1 and J usage is TRBJ1-1; a possible D gene is TRBD1 (5 bases). CDR3 length: 14 residues. V lost 4 bases and J lost 0, with 10 bases in between. Germline-derived CDR1 and CDR2 are SGHRS and YFSETQ.

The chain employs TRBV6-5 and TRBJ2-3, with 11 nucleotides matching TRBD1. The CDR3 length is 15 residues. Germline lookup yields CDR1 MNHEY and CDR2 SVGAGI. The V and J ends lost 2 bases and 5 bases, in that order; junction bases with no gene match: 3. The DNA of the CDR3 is TGTGCCAGCAGTTACGCGGGACAGGGGGGAGATACGCAGTATTTT. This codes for CASSYAGQGGDTQYF.

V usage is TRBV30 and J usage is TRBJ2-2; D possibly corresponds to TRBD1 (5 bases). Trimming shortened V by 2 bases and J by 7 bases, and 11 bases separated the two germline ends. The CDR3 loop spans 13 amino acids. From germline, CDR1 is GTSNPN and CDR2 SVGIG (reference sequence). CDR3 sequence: CAWSKGRIGELFF. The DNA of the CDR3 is TGTGCCTGGAGTAAGGGGCGCATCGGGGAGCTGTTTTTT.

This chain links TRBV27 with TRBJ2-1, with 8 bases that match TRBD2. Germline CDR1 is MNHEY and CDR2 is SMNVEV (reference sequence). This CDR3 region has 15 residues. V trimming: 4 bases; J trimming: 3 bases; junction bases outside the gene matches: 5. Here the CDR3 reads CASSYSGTLYNEQFF. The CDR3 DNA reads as TGTGCCAGCAGTTATAGCGGGACCCTCTACAATGAGCAGTTCTTC.